The clone carrying this T cell receptor beta chain was seen a handful of times. Time point specified: baseline, week 1 (first vaccination visit). Treatment in this sample: pre-vaccination baseline after standard-of-care therapy. Repertoires were generated with immunoSEQ multiplex PCR, while TCRdb's copy carries only in-frame clones and drops some. The sample yields 15,000 to 20,000 clones, roughly 80% seen once. This CDR3 spans 13 amino acids. The germline V gene has CDR1 LNHDA and CDR2 SQIVND (reference sequence). V dropped 0 bases and J dropped 6 bases, with 6 bases sitting between them. This record belongs to a study of a mutant IDH1 vaccine in newly diagnosed glioma.

The gene calls are TRBV19 and TRBJ1-5; D possibly corresponds to TRBD1 (5 bases). The sequencing here drew on PBMCs, taken from a glioma patient treated with radiotherapy, temozolomide or both. The TCR sequence derives from a man aged 35 to 55 with glioma. The CDR3 loop is CASSIDRAQPQHF. CDR3 DNA sequence: TGTGCCAGTAGTATAGACAGGGCTCAGCCCCAGCATTTT.